This TCR beta chain stems from a study of vaccination and CD4 T cells after COVID-19. Across the study: SARS-CoV-2 PCR on nasal swabs had been positive for the convalescent patients; fewer than ten were mild and one was severe. Samples were taken after vaccination, a median of about 79 days after dose two, with a range of 14 to 241.

Relative to its sample, this clonotype is large. Its antigen is unknown. Study-wide points: The analysis of convalescent patients involved relatively few individuals and lacked early post-infection timepoints.

Germline V gene lookup returns CDR1 DFQATT and CDR2 SNEGSKA (reference sequence). Trimming at V came to 3 bases and at J to 4 bases, leaving 7 bases not matched to a gene. The CDR3 is 14 residues long. The Oncomine TCR Beta short-read assay was applied to DNA of cultured CD4+ T cells. One entry per CDR3 protein, called by TCRdb with MiXCR from the PCR reads. The table lists about 12,000 distinct CDR3 sequences, more than 30% of them singletons. Treatment indicated: roughly 11-day PBMC culture with coronavirus spike peptide pools or control peptides (ViraFEST assay). Peptide pool stimulation in ViraFEST expanded antigen-specific T cells, whose TCRs were then sequenced.

This specimen was CD4+ T cells from blood, cultured in vitro, taken after SARS-CoV-2 vaccination. The clonotype was recovered from a human donor who had recovered from COVID-19. This chain uses TRBV20-1 with TRBJ1-1; 8 nucleotides align to TRBD1. CDR3 bases: TGCAGTGCTAGTCTCAGGGGGCGAAGCACTGAAGCTTTCTTT. Its protein product is CSASLRGRSTEAFF.